This record concerns one T cell receptor (beta chain) sequence. One end of the junction is discordant with germline, which a read error may explain. Primers used in a second PCR of about 7 to 12 cycles were a sample-barcoded 5' primer and a J-beta primer mix. TCRdb reanalysed the 5' RACE reads using MiXCR and keeps one entry per CDR3 protein. Of around 800,000 distinct CDR3 sequences in the sample, around half are singletons; the top ten hold about 38%. The CDR3 loop spans 14 amino acids. Germline V CDR1 and CDR2: SNHLY, FYNNEI. The entry originates in a study of blood T cells in healthy people across ages.

The chain links TRBV2 to TRBJ2-5, with no clear D. TRBJ2-7 explains the end of the DNA better; the J call may be wrong. The clonotype was recovered from a man older than 75 in good health. Sequenced material: blood. The CDR3 DNA reads as TGTGCCTGCAGTGATCCACCGAAGGAGTACGAGCAGTACTTC. It codes for CACSDPPKEYEQYF.